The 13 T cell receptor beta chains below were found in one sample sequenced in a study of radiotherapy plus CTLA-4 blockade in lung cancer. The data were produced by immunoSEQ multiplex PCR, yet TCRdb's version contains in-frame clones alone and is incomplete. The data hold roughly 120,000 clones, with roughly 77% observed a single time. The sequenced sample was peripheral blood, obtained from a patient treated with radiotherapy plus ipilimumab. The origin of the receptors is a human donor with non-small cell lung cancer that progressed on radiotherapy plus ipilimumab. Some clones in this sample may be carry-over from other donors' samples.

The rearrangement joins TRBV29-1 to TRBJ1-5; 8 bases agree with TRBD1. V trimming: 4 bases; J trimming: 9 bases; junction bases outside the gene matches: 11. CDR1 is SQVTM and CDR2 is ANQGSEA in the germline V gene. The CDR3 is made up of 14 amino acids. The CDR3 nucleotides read TGCAGCGTTGTGGGACAGGATATAGCAGGGCCCCAGCATTTT. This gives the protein CSVVGQDIAGPQHF. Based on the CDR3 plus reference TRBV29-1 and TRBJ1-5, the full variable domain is SAVISQKPSRDICQRGTSLTIQCQVDSQVTMMFWYRQQPGQSLTLIATANQGSEATYESGFVIDKFPISRPNLTFSTLTVSNMSPEDSSIYLCSVVGQDIAGPQHFGDGTRLSIL.

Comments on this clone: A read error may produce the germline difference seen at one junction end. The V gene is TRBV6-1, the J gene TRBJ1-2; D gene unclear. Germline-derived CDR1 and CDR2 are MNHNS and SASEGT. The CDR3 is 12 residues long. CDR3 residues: CASSRVNHGYTF. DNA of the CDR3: TGTGCCAGCAGTCGGGTTAACCATGGCTACACCTTC.

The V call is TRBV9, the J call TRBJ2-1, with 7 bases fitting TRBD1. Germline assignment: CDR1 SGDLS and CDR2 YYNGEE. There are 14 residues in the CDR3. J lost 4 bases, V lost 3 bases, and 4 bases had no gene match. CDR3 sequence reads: CASSGGTAYNEQFF. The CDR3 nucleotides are TGTGCCAGCAGCGGAGGGACAGCATACAATGAGCAGTTCTTC.

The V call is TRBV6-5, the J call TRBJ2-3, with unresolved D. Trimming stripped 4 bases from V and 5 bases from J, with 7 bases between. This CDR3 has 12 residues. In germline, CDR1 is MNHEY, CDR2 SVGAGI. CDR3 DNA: TGTGCCAGCAGTTCCTATAGAGATACGCAGTATTTT. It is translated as CASSSYRDTQYF.

DNA for the CDR3: TGTGCCAGCCTTCGGAGCGGGGCCCCTGGGGAGCTGTTTTTT. Translation gives CASLRSGAPGELFF. The rearrangement links TRBV27 to TRBJ2-2, with 7 bases matching TRBD2. Germline V gene sequence: CDR1 MNHEY, CDR2 SMNVEV (reference sequence). CDR3 length: 14 residues. Unmatched junction bases numbered 11, after V lost 8 bases and J lost 8 bases.

The CDR3 sequence is CASSSTAIPPQYF. The CDR3 nucleotides read TGTGCCAGCAGCTCGACAGCCATTCCGCCCCAGTACTTC. The chain couples TRBV7-9 to TRBJ2-5; D may be TRBD1 (5 bases). Germline CDR1 is SEHNR and CDR2 is FQNEAQ (reference sequence). The CDR3 has 13 amino acids. V lost 4 bases and J lost 9, with 15 bases in between.

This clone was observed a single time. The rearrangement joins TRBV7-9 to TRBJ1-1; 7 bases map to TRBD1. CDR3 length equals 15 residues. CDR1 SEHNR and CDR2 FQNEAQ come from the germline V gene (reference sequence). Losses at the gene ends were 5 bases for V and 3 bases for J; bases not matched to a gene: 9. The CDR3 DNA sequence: TGTGCCAGCAGCACCTGGACAGGAGGAGACACTGAAGCTTTCTTT. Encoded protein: CASSTWTGGDTEAFF.

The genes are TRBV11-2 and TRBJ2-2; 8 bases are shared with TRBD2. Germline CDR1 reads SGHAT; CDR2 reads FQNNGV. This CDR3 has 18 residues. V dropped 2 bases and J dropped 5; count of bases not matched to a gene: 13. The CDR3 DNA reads TGTGCCAGCAGCTTAAGGCGCGGAAGCGGGGGAAAGACCGGGGAGCTGTTTTTT. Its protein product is CASSLRRGSGGKTGELFF. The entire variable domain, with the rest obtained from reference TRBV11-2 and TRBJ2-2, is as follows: EAGVAQSPRYKIIEKRQSVAFWCNPISGHATLYWYQQILGQGPKLLIQFQNNGVVDDSQLPKDRFSAERLKGVDSTLKIQPAKLEDSAVYLCASSLRRGSGGKTGELFFGEGSRLTVL.

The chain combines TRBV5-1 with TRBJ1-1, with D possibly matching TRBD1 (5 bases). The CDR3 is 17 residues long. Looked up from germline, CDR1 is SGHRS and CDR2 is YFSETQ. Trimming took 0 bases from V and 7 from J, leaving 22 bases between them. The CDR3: CASSLVWGKSSVSEAFF. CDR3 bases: TGCGCCAGCAGCTTGGTATGGGGGAAGAGCAGTGTAAGTGAAGCTTTCTTT.

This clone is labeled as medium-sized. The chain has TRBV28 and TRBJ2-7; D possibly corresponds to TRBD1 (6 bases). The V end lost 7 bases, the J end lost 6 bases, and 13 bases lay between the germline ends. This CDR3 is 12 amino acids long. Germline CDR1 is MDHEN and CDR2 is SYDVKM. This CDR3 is CASTPPRGEQYF. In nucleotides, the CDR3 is TGTGCCAGCACCCCCCCCAGGGGCGAGCAGTACTTC.

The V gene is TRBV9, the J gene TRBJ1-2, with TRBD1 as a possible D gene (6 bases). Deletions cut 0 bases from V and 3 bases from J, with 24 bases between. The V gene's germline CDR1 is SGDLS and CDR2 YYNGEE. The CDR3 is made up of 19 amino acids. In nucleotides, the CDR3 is TGTGCCAGCAGCGTAGAGGGGTTCTGGAGGGGGTCCTCTGACTATGGCTACACCTTC. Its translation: CASSVEGFWRGSSDYGYTF.

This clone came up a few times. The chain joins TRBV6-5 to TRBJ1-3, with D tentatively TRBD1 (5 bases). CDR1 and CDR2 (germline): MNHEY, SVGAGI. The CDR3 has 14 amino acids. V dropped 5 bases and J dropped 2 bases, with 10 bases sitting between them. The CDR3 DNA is TGTGCCAGCAGTCTCAGGGAGGCTGGAAACACCATATATTTT. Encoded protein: CASSLREAGNTIYF.

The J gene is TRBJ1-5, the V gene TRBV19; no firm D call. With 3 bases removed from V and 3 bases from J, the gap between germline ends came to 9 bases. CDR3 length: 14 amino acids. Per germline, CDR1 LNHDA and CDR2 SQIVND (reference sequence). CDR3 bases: TGTGCCAGTAGTATCTTAGGAGACAATCAGCCCCAGCATTTT. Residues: CASSILGDNQPQHF.